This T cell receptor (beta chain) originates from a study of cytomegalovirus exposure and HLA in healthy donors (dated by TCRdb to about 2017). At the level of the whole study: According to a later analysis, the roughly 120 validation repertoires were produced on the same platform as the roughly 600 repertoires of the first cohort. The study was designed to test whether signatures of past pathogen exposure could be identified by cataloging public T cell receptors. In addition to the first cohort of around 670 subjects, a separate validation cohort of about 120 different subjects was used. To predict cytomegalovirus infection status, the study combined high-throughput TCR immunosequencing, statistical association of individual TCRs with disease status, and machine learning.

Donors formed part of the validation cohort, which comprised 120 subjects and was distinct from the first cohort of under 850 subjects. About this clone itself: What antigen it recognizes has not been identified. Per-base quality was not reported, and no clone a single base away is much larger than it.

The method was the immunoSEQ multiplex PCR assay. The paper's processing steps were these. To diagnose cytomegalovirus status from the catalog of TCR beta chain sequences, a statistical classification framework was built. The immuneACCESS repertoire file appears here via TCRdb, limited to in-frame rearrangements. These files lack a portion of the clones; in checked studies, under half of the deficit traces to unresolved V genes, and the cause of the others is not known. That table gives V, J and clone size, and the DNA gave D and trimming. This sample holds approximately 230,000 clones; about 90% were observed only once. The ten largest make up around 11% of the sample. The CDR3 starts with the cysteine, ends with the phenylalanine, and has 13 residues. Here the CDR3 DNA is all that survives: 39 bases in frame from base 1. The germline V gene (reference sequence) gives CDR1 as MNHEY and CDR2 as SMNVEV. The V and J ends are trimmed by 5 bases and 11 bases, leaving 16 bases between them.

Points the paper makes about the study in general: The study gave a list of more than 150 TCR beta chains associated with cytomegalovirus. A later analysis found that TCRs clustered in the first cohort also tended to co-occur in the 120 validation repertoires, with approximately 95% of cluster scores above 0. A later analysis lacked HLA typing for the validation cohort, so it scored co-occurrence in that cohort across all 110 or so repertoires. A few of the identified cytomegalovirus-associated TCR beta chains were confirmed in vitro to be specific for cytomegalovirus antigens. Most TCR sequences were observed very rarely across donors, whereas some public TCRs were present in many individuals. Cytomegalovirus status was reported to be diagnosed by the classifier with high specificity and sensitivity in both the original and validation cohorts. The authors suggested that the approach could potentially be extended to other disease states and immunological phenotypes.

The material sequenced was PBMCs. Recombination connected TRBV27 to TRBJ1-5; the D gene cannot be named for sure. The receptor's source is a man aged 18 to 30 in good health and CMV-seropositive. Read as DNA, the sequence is TGTGCCAGCAGTGCCCTAGATCGGAGGACCCAGCATTTT. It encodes CASSALDRRTQHF.